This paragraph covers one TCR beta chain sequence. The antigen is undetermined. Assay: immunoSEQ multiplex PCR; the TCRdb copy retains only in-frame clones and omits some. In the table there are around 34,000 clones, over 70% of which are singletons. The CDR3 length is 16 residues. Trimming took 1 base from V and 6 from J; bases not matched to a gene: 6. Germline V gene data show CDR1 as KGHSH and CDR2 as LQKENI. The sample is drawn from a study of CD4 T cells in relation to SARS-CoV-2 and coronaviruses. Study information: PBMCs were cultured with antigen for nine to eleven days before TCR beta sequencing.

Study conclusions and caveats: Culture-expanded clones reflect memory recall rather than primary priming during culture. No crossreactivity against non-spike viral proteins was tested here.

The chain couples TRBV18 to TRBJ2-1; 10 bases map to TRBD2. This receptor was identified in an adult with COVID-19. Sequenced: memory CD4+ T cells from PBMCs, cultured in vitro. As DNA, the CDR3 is TGTGCCAGCTCACCACTACCTAGCGGGAGTGGCAATGAGCAGTTCTTC. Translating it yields CASSPLPSGSGNEQFF.